This T cell receptor (beta chain) derives from a study of cytomegalovirus exposure and HLA in healthy donors. In the PCR, 60 Vbeta and 13 Jbeta primers were used. As processed by the authors: Later, some 75 million unique TCR beta chains were counted in an analysis, and approximately 10 million of them were shared. TCRdb's table, derived via immunoSEQ multiplex PCR, lists solely in-frame clones and lacks some. V and J calls and clone size are given by that table; D and trimming were obtained from the DNA. The table includes just under 150,000 clones, 80% detected once. With regard to this clone: Its specificity is unknown.

Whole-study findings and limits: Associated with cytomegalovirus, according to the listing, were around 170 TCR beta chains.

The length of the CDR3 is 14 residues. Germline CDR1 is SGHAT and CDR2 is FQNNGV. V was clipped by 2 bases and J by 0 bases, with 7 bases between them. The specimen was PBMCs. This rearrangement joins TRBV11-2 to TRBJ1-1; D remains unclear. The sequence derives from a woman aged 30 to 39 in good health and CMV-seronegative. CDR3 DNA: TGTGCCAGCAGCTTACGGGGAATGAACACTGAAGCTTTCTTT. Protein: CASSLRGMNTEAFF. The complete variable domain, with remaining parts taken from reference TRBV11-2 and TRBJ1-1, reads EAGVAQSPRYKIIEKRQSVAFWCNPISGHATLYWYQQILGQGPKLLIQFQNNGVVDDSQLPKDRFSAERLKGVDSTLKIQPAKLEDSAVYLCASSLRGMNTEAFFGQGTRLTVV.